This TCR beta chain was recovered during a study of blood T cell repertoires in COVID-19. Study-wide background: Sample material is recorded as cDNA or gDNA derived from T cells, B-cell-depleted T cells, or PBMCs.

Germline V gene data show CDR1 as LGHDT and CDR2 as YNNKEL (reference sequence). Trimming removed 1 base from V and 7 bases from J, with 16 bases in between. The CDR3 is 15 residues long. Study processing details: Scientists estimated how many nucleated cells there were by amplifying reference gene primers. The data were produced by immunoSEQ multiplex PCR, yet TCRdb's version contains in-frame clones alone and is incomplete. V and J calls and clone size are copied from that table; D and trimming were computed from the DNA. The data show roughly 250,000 clones, with about 88% seen just once and around 2% held by the top ten.

This receptor was obtained from a woman in her forties who had recovered from COVID-19. The gene calls are TRBV3-1 (or the pseudogene TRBV3-2) and TRBJ2-5; tentative D call: TRBD1 (7 bases). Sequencing was carried out using peripheral blood. The CDR3 loop reads CASSQGRQGGGTQYF. In DNA, the CDR3 is TGTGCCAGCAGCCAAGGGCGACAGGGAGGAGGGACCCAGTACTTC.